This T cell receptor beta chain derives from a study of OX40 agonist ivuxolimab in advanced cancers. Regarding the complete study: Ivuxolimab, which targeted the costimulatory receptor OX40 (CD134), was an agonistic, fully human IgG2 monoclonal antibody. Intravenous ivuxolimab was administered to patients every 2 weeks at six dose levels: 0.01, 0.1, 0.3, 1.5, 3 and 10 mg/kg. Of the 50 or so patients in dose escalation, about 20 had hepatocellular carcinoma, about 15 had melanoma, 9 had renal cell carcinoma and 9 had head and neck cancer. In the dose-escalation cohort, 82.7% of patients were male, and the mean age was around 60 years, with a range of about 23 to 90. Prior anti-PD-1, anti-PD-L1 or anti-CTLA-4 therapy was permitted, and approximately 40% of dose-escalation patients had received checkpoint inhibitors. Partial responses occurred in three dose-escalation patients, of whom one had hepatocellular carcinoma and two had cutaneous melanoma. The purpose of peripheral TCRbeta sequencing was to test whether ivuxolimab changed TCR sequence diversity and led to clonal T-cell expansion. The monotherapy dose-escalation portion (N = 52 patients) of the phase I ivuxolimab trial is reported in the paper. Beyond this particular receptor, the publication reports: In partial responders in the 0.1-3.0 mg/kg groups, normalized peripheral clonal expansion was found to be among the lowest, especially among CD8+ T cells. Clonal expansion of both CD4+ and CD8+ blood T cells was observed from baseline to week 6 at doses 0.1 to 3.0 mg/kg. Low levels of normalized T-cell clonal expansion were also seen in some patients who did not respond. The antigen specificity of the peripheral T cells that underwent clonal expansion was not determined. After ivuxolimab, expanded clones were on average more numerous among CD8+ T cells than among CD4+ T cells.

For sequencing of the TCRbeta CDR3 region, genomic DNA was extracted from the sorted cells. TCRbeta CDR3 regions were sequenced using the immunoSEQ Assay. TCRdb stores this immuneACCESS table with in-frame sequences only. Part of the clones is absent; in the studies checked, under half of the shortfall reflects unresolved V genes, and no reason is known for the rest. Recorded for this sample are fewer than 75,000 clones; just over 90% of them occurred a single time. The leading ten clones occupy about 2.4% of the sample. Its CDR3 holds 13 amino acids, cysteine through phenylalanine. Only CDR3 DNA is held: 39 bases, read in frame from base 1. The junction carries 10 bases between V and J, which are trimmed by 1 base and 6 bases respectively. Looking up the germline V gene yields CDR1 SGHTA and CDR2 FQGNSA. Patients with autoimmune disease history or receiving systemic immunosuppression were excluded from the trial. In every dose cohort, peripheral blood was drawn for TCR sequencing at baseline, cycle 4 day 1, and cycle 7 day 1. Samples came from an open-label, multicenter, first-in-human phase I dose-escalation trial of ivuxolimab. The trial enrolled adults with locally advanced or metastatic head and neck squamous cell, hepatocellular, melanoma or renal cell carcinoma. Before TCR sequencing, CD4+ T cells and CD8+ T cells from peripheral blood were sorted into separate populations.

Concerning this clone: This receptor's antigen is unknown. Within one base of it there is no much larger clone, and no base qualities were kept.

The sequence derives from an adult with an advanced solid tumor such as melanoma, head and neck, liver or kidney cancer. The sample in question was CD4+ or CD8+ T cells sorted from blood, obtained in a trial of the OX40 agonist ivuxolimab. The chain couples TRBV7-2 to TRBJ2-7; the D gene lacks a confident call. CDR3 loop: CASSLVGSREQYF. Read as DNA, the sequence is TGTGCCAGCAGCTTAGTGGGTTCCCGCGAGCAGTACTTC.